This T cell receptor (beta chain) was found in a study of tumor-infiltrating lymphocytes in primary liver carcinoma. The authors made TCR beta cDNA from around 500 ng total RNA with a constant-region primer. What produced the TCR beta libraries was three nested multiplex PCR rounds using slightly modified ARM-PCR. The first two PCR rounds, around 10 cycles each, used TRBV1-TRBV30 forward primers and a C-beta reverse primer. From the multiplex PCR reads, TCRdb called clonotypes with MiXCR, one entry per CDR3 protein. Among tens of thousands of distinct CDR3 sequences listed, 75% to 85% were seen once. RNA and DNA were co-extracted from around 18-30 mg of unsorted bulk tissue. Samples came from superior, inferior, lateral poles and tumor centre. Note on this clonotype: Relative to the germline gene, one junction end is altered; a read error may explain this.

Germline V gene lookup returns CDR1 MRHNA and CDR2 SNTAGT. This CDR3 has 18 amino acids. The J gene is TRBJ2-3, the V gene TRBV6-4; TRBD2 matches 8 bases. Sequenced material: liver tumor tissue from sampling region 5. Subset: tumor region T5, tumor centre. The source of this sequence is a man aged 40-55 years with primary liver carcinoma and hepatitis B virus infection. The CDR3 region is CASSEQDGDSGEHRYAVF. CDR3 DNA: TGTGCCAGCAGTGAGCAGGATGGAGATAGCGGGGAGCACAGATACGCAGTATTT.